The T cell receptor (beta chain) under discussion was sequenced for a study of identical twins. TCRdb reprocessed the 5' RACE reads with MiXCR, giving one entry per CDR3 protein. The sample carries 200,000 to 250,000 distinct CDR3 sequences, around 8% recorded once. The CDR3 is 16 residues long. Germline V gives CDR1 SGHAT, CDR2 FQNNGV. Trimming removed 5 bases at V and 1 base at J, with 14 bases between. These data were likewise used in another study, on yellow fever vaccine responses in identical twins.

Sequencing used memory (CD45RO+) T cells sorted from blood. This chain links TRBV11-2 with TRBJ2-2, with D possibly being TRBD1 (6 bases). The receptor was isolated from a woman aged 18-35 years in good health. The CDR3 sequence is CASSLLGDMNTGELFF. The CDR3 nucleotides read TGTGCCAGCAGCCTTCTGGGGGACATGAACACCGGGGAGCTGTTTTTT.